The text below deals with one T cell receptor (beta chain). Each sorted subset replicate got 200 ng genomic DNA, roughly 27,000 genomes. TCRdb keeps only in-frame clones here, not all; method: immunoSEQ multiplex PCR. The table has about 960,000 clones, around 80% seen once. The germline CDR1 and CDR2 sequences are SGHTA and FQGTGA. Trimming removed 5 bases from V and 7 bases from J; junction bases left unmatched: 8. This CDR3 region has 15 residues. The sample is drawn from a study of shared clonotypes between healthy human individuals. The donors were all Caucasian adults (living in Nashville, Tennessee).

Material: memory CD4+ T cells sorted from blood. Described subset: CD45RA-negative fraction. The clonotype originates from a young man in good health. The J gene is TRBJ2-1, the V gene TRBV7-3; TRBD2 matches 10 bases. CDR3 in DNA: TGTGCCAGCAGCATAGGACTAGCGGAGCTGAATGAGCAGTTCTTC. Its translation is CASSIGLAELNEQFF.